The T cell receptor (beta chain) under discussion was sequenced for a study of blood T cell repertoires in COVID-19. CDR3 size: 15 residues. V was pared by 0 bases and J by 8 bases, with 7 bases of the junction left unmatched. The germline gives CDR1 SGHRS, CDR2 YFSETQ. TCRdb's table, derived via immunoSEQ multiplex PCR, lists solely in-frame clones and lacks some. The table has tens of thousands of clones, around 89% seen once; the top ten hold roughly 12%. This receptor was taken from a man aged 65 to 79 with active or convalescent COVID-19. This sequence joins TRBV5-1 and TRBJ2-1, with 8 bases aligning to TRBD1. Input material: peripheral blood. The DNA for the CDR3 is TGCGCCAGCAGCTTGGAGTGGCAGGGGGCGGATGAGCAGTTCTTC. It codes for CASSLEWQGADEQFF.